The present T cell receptor beta chain was sequenced within a study of blood T cell repertoires in COVID-19. Background on the study: Samples of COVID-19 (acute and convalescent) were obtained from the United States, Italy and Spain. T cells, B-cell-depleted T cells, or PBMCs provided the cDNA or gDNA that served as material.

The CDR3 runs 16 residues. Trimming took 4 bases from V and 3 from J, leaving 20 bases between them. Methods used by the authors: Using reference gene primer amplification, nucleated cell counts were estimated. The assay was immunoSEQ multiplex PCR, and TCRdb's table has in-frame clones only and misses some. Clone size and the V and J calls come from that table; the DNA yielded D and trimming. Among over 250,000 clones listed, 65% to 90% were seen once. V is TRBV5-3 and J is TRBJ2-7; TRBD1 is a possible D gene (5 bases). TRBV5-3 is an ORF, with its function uncertain. This clonotype originated in a human donor in a cohort sampled during active COVID-19. The specimen sequenced was peripheral blood. The CDR3 spells CARSPLRTTDVYEQYF. The CDR3 nucleotides read TGTGCCAGAAGCCCATTGAGGACAACGGATGTCTACGAGCAGTACTTC.